This section outlines one T cell receptor beta chain sequence together with its context. No antigen is known for it. No base quality information exists; no much larger clone differs at one position. The collaborating institutions used their own protocols to collect whole blood in K2EDTA tubes. For TCRbeta analysis, collaborators shipped samples as frozen whole blood, isolated PBMCs, or DNA extracted from either of those sample types. The source of the sample is a study of blood T cell repertoires in COVID-19 (TCRdb year 2020). With respect to the entire study: The collaborator samples originated in the United States, Italy and Spain and spanned the acute and convalescent phases of COVID-19. The material from the prospective study consisted of cDNA or gDNA derived from T cells, B-cell-depleted T cells, or PBMCs. Deeply sampled blood TCRbeta repertoires from subjects exposed to, actively infected with, or recovered from COVID-19 were included in the dataset. The repertoires were released in a freely available public database intended as a resource for research on the immune response to SARS-CoV-2. The samples were drawn from two sources: the first 160 participants of the ongoing ImmuneRACE study, and 1,000 to 1,500 subjects contributed by 6 global collaborators. Nearly every sample came with metadata listing a de-identified subject ID, COVID-19 status, age in years and sex. Where HLA class I and class II types were available, the types were taken from metadata supplied by the sample provider, not from assay-based typing.

The immunoSEQ Assay, a bias-controlled multiplex PCR, was used to amplify TCRbeta CDR3 regions from genomic DNA. The authors' analysis ran thus. The number of nucleated cells in each sample was estimated by amplification of reference gene primers within the assay. To quantify the absolute abundance of each unique TCRbeta CDR3 rearrangement, sequence reads were collapsed and filtered. For each sample, productive Simpson clonality was calculated as the square root of Simpson's diversity index across productive rearrangements. The clones in this table, taken by TCRdb from immuneACCESS, are in-frame only. Not every clone is retained; where verified, under half of the shortfall comes from an unresolved V gene, and the cause of the rest is unknown. The V and J calls and clone size are taken from that table; D and trimming were inferred from the DNA. This sample comprises roughly 58,000 clones, approximately 88% of them detected only once. The biggest ten clones account for about a sixth of the sample.

The study at large found these results: The quantity of clinical and demographic metadata differed by source and by participant and was supplied without curation.

The trim is 8 bases for V and 3 bases for J, with a gap of 13 bases between the germline ends. CDR3 length: 13 amino acids, cysteine to phenylalanine. The kept DNA is CDR3 alone, 39 bases in frame from the first base. From the germline V gene, CDR1 is SNHLY and CDR2 is FYNNEI. The sequencing input was peripheral blood. The chain was built from TRBV2 and TRBJ1-1, with the D gene not confidently named. The clonotype comes from a man aged 65-85 years with active COVID-19. DNA sequence: TGTGCCAGCGCGTATGGGGAGGACACTGAAGCTTTCTTT. It specifies CASAYGEDTEAFF. Where the CDR3 stops, the reference TRBV2 and TRBJ1-1 genes take over; the full variable domain is EPEVTQTPSHQVTQMGQEVILRCVPISNHLYFYWYRQILGQKVEFLVSFYNNEISEKSEIFDDQFSVERPDGSNFTLKIRSTKLEDSAMYFCASAYGEDTEAFFGQGTRLTVV.